A single sample is the source of the 16 T cell receptor beta chains below, sequenced in a study of T cell responses to AZD1222 COVID-19 vaccine. TCRdb keeps only in-frame clones here, not all; method: immunoSEQ multiplex PCR. Among about 120,000 clones listed, almost 95% were seen once. The sequences come from peripheral blood, collected on day 0 of AZD1222 vaccination. The receptors were sampled from an adult in good health.

This chain joins TRBV19 and TRBJ1-5; D not resolved. V lost 0 bases, J lost 9 bases, and 12 bases lay in between. Germline V CDR1 and CDR2: LNHDA, SQIVND (reference sequence). The CDR3 is 14 residues long. The CDR3 is CASSIEGGLGPQHF. In DNA form, the CDR3 reads TGTGCCAGTAGTATAGAGGGCGGACTGGGGCCCCAGCATTTT.

This rearrangement joins TRBV5-4 to TRBJ1-1; D may be TRBD1 (6 bases). Per germline, CDR1 SGHNT and CDR2 YYREEE (reference sequence). V was clipped by 4 bases and J by 3 bases, with 7 bases between them. The CDR3 extends over 12 amino acids. This chain's CDR3 is CASSQGYTEAFF. In nucleotides, the CDR3 is TGTGCCAGCAGCCAGGGGTACACTGAAGCTTTCTTT.

The chain joins TRBV2 to TRBJ1-5; D is undetermined. CDR1 is SNHLY and CDR2 is FYNNEI in the germline V gene. The CDR3 loop spans 12 amino acids. V shed 3 bases and J shed 8 bases, with 8 bases lying between them. DNA of the CDR3: TGTGCCAGCAGTGACTCCTGGGAGCCCCAGCATTTT. Protein sequence: CASSDSWEPQHF. Looking up the rest from reference TRBV2 and TRBJ1-5 gives the full variable domain: EPEVTQTPSHQVTQMGQEVILRCVPISNHLYFYWYRQILGQKVEFLVSFYNNEISEKSEIFDDQFSVERPDGSNFTLKIRSTKLEDSAMYFCASSDSWEPQHFGDGTRLSIL.

The chain joins TRBV15 to TRBJ2-7; 7 nucleotides align to TRBD1. Germline-derived CDR1 and CDR2 are LNHNV and YYDKDF (reference sequence). J was trimmed by 0 bases and V by 2 bases; bases with no gene match: 7. The CDR3 spans 16 residues. The CDR3 here is CATSRSRDSYSYEQYF. Written as DNA, the CDR3 is TGTGCCACCAGCAGATCCCGGGACAGTTACTCCTACGAGCAGTACTTC.

The chain combines TRBV11-3 with TRBJ2-2; D remains ambiguous. Germline V CDR1 and CDR2: SGHNT, YENEEA. The V end lost 0 bases, the J end lost 5 bases, and 7 bases lay between the germline ends. The CDR3 length is 14 residues. The CDR3 DNA follows: TGTGCCAGCAGCTTAGATGGTGAGACCGGGGAGCTGTTTTTT. Translated, it gives CASSLDGETGELFF. The complete variable domain, with remaining parts taken from reference TRBV11-3 and TRBJ2-2, reads EAGVVQSPRYKIIEKKQPVAFWCNPISGHNTLYWYLQNLGQGPELLIRYENEEAVDDSQLPKDRFSAERLKGVDSTLKIQPAELGDSAVYLCASSLDGETGELFFGEGSRLTVL.

The chain links TRBV9 to TRBJ1-3, with a tentative D call TRBD1 (5 bases). The CDR3 loop spans 15 amino acids. In germline, CDR1 is SGDLS, CDR2 YYNGEE. Trimming removed 0 bases at V and 3 bases at J, with 10 bases between. CDR3 amino acids: CASSVGRARGNTIYF. The CDR3 DNA sequence: TGTGCCAGCAGCGTAGGCAGGGCTCGTGGAAACACCATATATTTT.

The chain recombines TRBV19 with TRBJ1-5, with D unclear. The V gene lost 4 bases and the J gene lost 6 bases, with 10 bases spanning the gap. This CDR3 contains 13 residues. The germline V gene encodes CDR1 LNHDA and CDR2 SQIVND (reference sequence). CDR3 loop: CASSTQTRQPQHF. The CDR3 DNA is TGTGCCAGTAGTACACAAACACGTCAGCCCCAGCATTTT.

This rearrangement joins TRBV2 to TRBJ1-2; TRBD1 matches 11 bases. Germline assignment: CDR1 SNHLY and CDR2 FYNNEI. V was pared by 5 bases and J by 5 bases, with 7 bases of the junction left unmatched. There are 15 residues in the CDR3. CDR3 nucleotide sequence: TGTGCCAGCAGTCGTCCCGGGACAGGGGGGTATGGCTACACCTTC. Its translation: CASSRPGTGGYGYTF.

This CDR3 is CASSSPGTGGEKLFF. The CDR3 DNA is TGTGCCAGCAGCTCGCCCGGGACAGGGGGTGAAAAACTGTTTTTT. This chain uses TRBV11-3 with TRBJ1-4; TRBD1 matches 11 bases. Germline V gene sequence: CDR1 SGHNT, CDR2 YENEEA. The V gene end was trimmed by 4 bases and the J gene end by 7 bases; junction bases not matched to a gene: 5. The CDR3 has 15 residues. The variable domain in full, with the rest retrieved from reference TRBV11-3 and TRBJ1-4, is EAGVVQSPRYKIIEKKQPVAFWCNPISGHNTLYWYLQNLGQGPELLIRYENEEAVDDSQLPKDRFSAERLKGVDSTLKIQPAELGDSAVYLCASSSPGTGGEKLFFGSGTQLSVL.

The V gene is TRBV10-1, the J gene TRBJ2-5; TRBD2 matches at 9 bases. J gave up 11 bases and V 0 bases, and 13 bases lay outside the gene matches. The CDR3 has 16 amino acids. In germline, CDR1 is WNHNN, CDR2 SYGVQD (reference sequence). CDR3 DNA: TGCGCCAGCAGTGAGTCTGTAGCGGGAGCCAATCGGGCTCAGTACTTC. As protein: CASSESVAGANRAQYF.

The chain has TRBV5-6 and TRBJ1-2; 11 nucleotides agree with TRBD1. V shed 4 bases and J 0 bases; nucleotides not matched to a gene: 2. The CDR3 runs to 15 residues. The germline V gene has CDR1 SGHDT and CDR2 YYEEEE. The CDR3 loop reads CASSRDRGTNYGYTF. CDR3 sequence (DNA): TGTGCCAGCAGCCGGGACAGGGGGACTAACTATGGCTACACCTTC.

The V call is TRBV21-1, the J call TRBJ2-7; TRBD2 reflects the table's D call only, with no check against the DNA. TRBV21-1 is described as a pseudogene. The CDR3 is made up of 15 amino acids. The CDR3 loop is CASSTLREGNYEQYF. CDR3 DNA sequence: TGTGCCAGCAGCACCCTCCGGGAGGGAAACTACGAGCAGTACTTC.

The chain is built from TRBV10-2 and TRBJ2-1; 7 nucleotides align to TRBD1. The CDR3 contains 14 residues. The ends lost 5 bases at V and 1 base at J; junction bases unmatched: 2. CDR1 and CDR2 from the germline V gene are WSHSY and SAAADI. The CDR3 spells CASSWDSSYNEQFF. DNA of the CDR3: TGCGCCAGCAGTTGGGACAGTTCCTACAATGAGCAGTTCTTC.

The gene calls are TRBV5-1 and TRBJ1-2, with 9 bases fitting TRBD1. Germline CDR1 is SGHRS and CDR2 is YFSETQ. This CDR3 region has 16 residues. V was clipped by 3 bases and J by 0 bases; unmatched bases: 6. CDR3 coding DNA: TGCGCCAGCAGCTGGGGGGACAGGGCCTCTAACTATGGCTACACCTTC. It translates to CASSWGDRASNYGYTF.

The rearrangement joins TRBV24-1 to TRBJ2-1; 7 bases are shared with TRBD1. V trimming: 2 bases; J trimming: 3 bases; junction bases outside the gene matches: 9. CDR1 is KGHDR, CDR2 SFDVKD, per germline. The CDR3 is made up of 17 amino acids. The CDR3 region is CATSDSEGAKHYNEQFF. As DNA, the CDR3 is TGTGCCACCAGTGATTCTGAGGGGGCGAAACACTACAATGAGCAGTTCTTC.

The chain is built from TRBV6-6 and TRBJ1-6; the match to TRBD1 covers 8 bases. Germline CDR1 MNHNY, CDR2 SVGAGI (reference sequence). The CDR3 is 13 amino acids. The ends lost 6 bases at V and 9 bases at J; junction bases unmatched: 4. The CDR3: CASRGQAISPLHF. As DNA, the CDR3 is TGTGCCAGCAGGGGACAGGCCATTTCACCCCTCCACTTT.